One sample yielded the 32 T cell receptor beta chains listed below, sequenced in a study of T cell responses to AZD1222 COVID-19 vaccine (dated by TCRdb to 2020 to 2023). Libraries came from the immunoSEQ multiplex PCR assay. The source is immuneACCESS, and TCRdb retained only in-frame sequences with V and J called. Part of the clones is not carried over; for the studies checked, unresolved V genes explain less than half of this, and the remainder is unexplained. In all, the sample holds about 150,000 clones, and about nine tenths of those were seen once. The top ten hold less than 2% of the sample. The time point tag for this specimen amounts to: baseline before first vaccination. The sample in question was peripheral blood, obtained on day 0 of AZD1222 vaccination. The receptors derive from an adult in good health.

The V gene is TRBV30, the J gene TRBJ2-5; D is ambiguous. Germline CDR1 reads GTSNPN; CDR2 reads SVGIG (reference sequence). Trimming took 0 bases from V and 7 from J, leaving 15 bases between them. The CDR3 totals 14 residues. The DNA for the CDR3 is TGTGCCTGGAGTGTAGGTCCGGTCTCATCGACCCAGTACTTC. Translating it yields CAWSVGPVSSTQYF.

The chain recombines TRBV5-5 with TRBJ2-7, with TRBD1 matching 9 bases. CDR3 size: 15 residues. The germline V gene encodes CDR1 SGHKS and CDR2 YYEKEE (reference sequence). V shed 4 bases and J 3 bases; nucleotides not matched to a gene: 8. The CDR3 reads CASSAPGQGNYEQYF. The DNA for the CDR3 is TGTGCCAGCAGCGCACCGGGACAGGGAAACTACGAGCAGTACTTC.

J is TRBJ2-2 and V is TRBV2; TRBD2 aligns across 7 bases. V was clipped by 4 bases and J by 6 bases; unmatched bases: 11. There are 16 residues in the CDR3. Germline V gene data show CDR1 as SNHLY and CDR2 as FYNNEI. The CDR3 coding sequence is TGTGCCAGCAGTGGGTTGGTGCGGAGCGGGGCCGGGGAGCTGTTTTTT. It translates to CASSGLVRSGAGELFF.

This chain uses TRBV29-1 with TRBJ1-1; possible D gene TRBD1, 5 bases. The CDR3 totals 13 residues. V gave up 4 bases and J gave up 1 base, with 10 bases separating them. CDR1 and CDR2 (germline): SQVTM, ANQGSEA. CDR3 sequence reads: CSVGDGKNTEAFF. The CDR3 nucleotides read TGCAGCGTTGGGGACGGCAAGAACACTGAAGCTTTCTTT.

V and J are TRBV18 and TRBJ1-6; D perhaps matches TRBD1 (6 bases). CDR1 is KGHSH and CDR2 is LQKENI in the germline V gene. The CDR3 covers 13 residues. V gave up 3 bases and J gave up 8 bases, with 8 bases separating them. The CDR3 spells CASSPNRDSPLHF. The CDR3 coding sequence is TGTGCCAGCTCACCGAACAGGGATTCACCCCTCCACTTT. The entire variable domain, with the rest obtained from reference TRBV18 and TRBJ1-6, is as follows: NAGVMQNPRHLVRRRGQEARLRCSPMKGHSHVYWYRQLPEEGLKFMVYLQKENIIDESGMPKERFSAEFPKEGPSILRIQQVVRGDSAAYFCASSPNRDSPLHFGNGTRLTVT.

The rearrangement links TRBV18 to TRBJ2-7, with 7 positions matching TRBD1. Germline-derived CDR1 and CDR2 are KGHSH and LQKENI. The CDR3 is 16 residues long. J lost 0 bases, V lost 3 bases, and 8 bases had no gene match. The CDR3 DNA sequence: TGTGCCAGCTCACCGCGAGGGGGCGAGAGCTCCTACGAGCAGTACTTC. Translation gives CASSPRGGESSYEQYF.

This chain links TRBV24-1 with TRBJ2-7; D remains ambiguous. This CDR3 contains 12 residues. Germline V gene sequence: CDR1 KGHDR, CDR2 SFDVKD. V lost 7 bases to trimming and J lost 3 bases, with 9 bases between them. Written as DNA, the CDR3 is TGTGCCACCAGCGTGAACGACTACGAGCAGTACTTC. This sequence encodes CATSVNDYEQYF.

The V and J genes are TRBV25-1 and TRBJ2-5, with D unresolved. Trimming stripped 2 bases from V and 4 bases from J, with 20 bases between. CDR1 and CDR2 from the germline V gene are MGHDK and SYGVNS. CDR3 length equals 17 residues. CDR3 sequence (DNA): TGTGCCAGCAGTGAACCCTCTCGTTTAGGGCGCAGAGAGACCCAGTACTTC. Its translation is CASSEPSRLGRRETQYF. The whole variable domain, filled in from reference TRBV25-1 and TRBJ2-5, reads EADIYQTPRYLVIGTGKKITLECSQTMGHDKMYWYQQDPGMELHLIHYSYGVNSTEKGDLSSESTVSRIRTEHFPLTLESARPSHTSQYLCASSEPSRLGRRETQYFGPGTRLLVL.

This chain uses TRBV10-3 with TRBJ1-6; 7 bases match TRBD1. The CDR3 has 15 residues. Germline loops: CDR1 ENHRY, CDR2 SYGVKD. The trim removed 3 bases at V and 7 bases at J, leaving 6 bases unmatched. The CDR3 here is CAISEYGQENSPLHF. For the CDR3, the DNA is TGTGCCATCAGTGAATATGGACAGGAAAATTCACCCCTCCACTTT.

The chain couples TRBV29-1 to TRBJ2-3, with 10 bases that match TRBD2. V lost 6 bases, J lost 0 bases, and 15 bases stayed unmatched. The CDR3 runs 18 residues. Germline V gene sequence: CDR1 SQVTM, CDR2 ANQGSEA. The CDR3 loop is CSVRGSSGRIFSTDTQYF. DNA for the CDR3: TGCAGCGTCCGAGGGTCTAGCGGGAGAATTTTCAGCACAGATACGCAGTATTTT.

The chain is built from TRBV7-2 and TRBJ2-2; D gene unclear. Trimming pared 2 bases from V and 0 bases from J, leaving 10 bases between. Looked up from germline, CDR1 is SGHTA and CDR2 is FQGNSA. The CDR3 spans 16 residues. CDR3 DNA: TGTGCCAGCAGCTTATTGTACGTGGCGAACACCGGGGAGCTGTTTTTT. This gives the protein CASSLLYVANTGELFF.

This chain connects TRBV7-9 to TRBJ2-7; 9 nucleotides match TRBD1. Per the germline V gene, CDR1 is SEHNR and CDR2 is FQNEAQ (reference sequence). This CDR3 has 17 residues. V was clipped by 5 bases and J by 3 bases; unmatched bases: 14. CDR3 loop: CASSATKTGTGYYEQYF. CDR3 nucleotide sequence: TGTGCCAGCAGCGCAACGAAAACCGGGACAGGGTACTACGAGCAGTACTTC.

This CDR3 is CASSVDPDVVSGNTIYF. The DNA of the CDR3 is TGTGCCAGCAGCGTAGACCCAGACGTAGTCTCTGGAAACACCATATATTTT. This rearrangement joins TRBV9 to TRBJ1-3, with D uncertain. Germline loops: CDR1 SGDLS, CDR2 YYNGEE. This CDR3 region has 17 residues. V lost 0 bases and J 0 bases, leaving 13 bases between the germline ends.

This chain connects TRBV5-6 to TRBJ2-5; D gene ambiguous. Trimming removed 4 bases at V and 5 bases at J, with 15 bases between. The germline V gene has CDR1 SGHDT and CDR2 YYEEEE. The CDR3 is 14 residues long. The CDR3 sequence: CASSLGRVWETQYF. CDR3 coding DNA: TGTGCCAGCAGCCTTGGTCGCGTCTGGGAGACCCAGTACTTC.

This clone was seen more than once but under ten times. This chain uses TRBV7-3 with TRBJ2-2, with TRBD2 matching 9 bases. V was pared by 4 bases and J by 5 bases, with 11 bases of the junction left unmatched. In germline, CDR1 is SGHTA, CDR2 FQGTGA. This CDR3 is built from 17 residues. The chain's CDR3 is CASSSHTIAGETGELFF. As DNA, the CDR3 is TGTGCCAGCAGCTCCCACACGATAGCGGGAGAAACCGGGGAGCTGTTTTTT.

This chain connects TRBV28 to TRBJ1-4; no clear D gene. This CDR3 region has 15 residues. V was clipped by 2 bases and J by 3 bases, with 10 bases between them. Germline CDR1 MDHEN, CDR2 SYDVKM. CDR3 in amino acids: CASSLVLSSNEKLFF. Written as DNA, the CDR3 is TGTGCCAGCAGTTTAGTACTGTCTTCTAATGAAAAACTGTTTTTT.

The chain combines TRBV28 with TRBJ1-5, with 9 bases that match TRBD1. The CDR3 length is 15 residues. V was pared by 6 bases and J by 7 bases, with 10 bases of the junction left unmatched. Germline lookup yields CDR1 MDHEN and CDR2 SYDVKM. The DNA for the CDR3 is TGTGCCAGCAGACTCCGGGACAGGGTGTACCAGCCCCAGCATTTT. Its protein is CASRLRDRVYQPQHF.

The chain carries TRBV2 and TRBJ1-3, with TRBD1 matching 9 bases. CDR3 length: 15 residues. The trim removed 11 bases at V and 0 bases at J, leaving 8 bases unmatched. The germline CDR1 and CDR2 sequences are SNHLY and FYNNEI. CDR3 region: CAGATGGRSGNTIYF. CDR3 bases: TGTGCCGGGGCAACAGGGGGCCGCTCTGGAAACACCATATATTTT.

This clone was found a few times. The V call is TRBV11-2, the J call TRBJ1-1; D call uncertain. Trimming cost V 3 bases and J 5 bases, with 10 bases left between them. The CDR3 has 13 residues. CDR1 SGHAT and CDR2 FQNNGV come from the germline V gene. This CDR3 reads CASSFNQWTEAFF. The CDR3 DNA reads TGTGCCAGCAGCTTTAATCAGTGGACTGAAGCTTTCTTT.

The chain links TRBV9 to TRBJ2-1, with 13 bases aligning to TRBD2. V trimming: 4 bases; J trimming: 6 bases; junction bases outside the gene matches: 10. CDR1 is SGDLS, CDR2 YYNGEE, per germline. The CDR3 covers 17 residues. The CDR3: CASSPAPGLAGSNEQFF. CDR3 nucleotides: TGTGCCAGCAGCCCCGCACCGGGACTAGCGGGAAGCAATGAGCAGTTCTTC.

This chain's CDR3 is CASSYTGGGEQYF. DNA for the CDR3: TGTGCCAGCAGTTACACGGGAGGCGGCGAGCAGTACTTC. This chain connects TRBV6-2 or TRBV6-3 to TRBJ2-7, with TRBD2 matching over 7 bases. The CDR3 loop spans 13 amino acids. The V gene's germline CDR1 is MNHEY and CDR2 SVGEGT. The V and J ends lost 2 bases and 6 bases, in that order; junction bases with no gene match: 4.

CDR3 nucleotide sequence: TGTGCCAGCAGTGGGGACAGGGGGAACACTGAAGCTTTCTTT. It yields the protein CASSGDRGNTEAFF. The rearrangement uses TRBV2 and TRBJ1-1, with 10 bases matching TRBD1. The CDR3 has 14 residues. V shed 4 bases and J 1 base; nucleotides not matched to a gene: 0. Per the germline V gene, CDR1 is SNHLY and CDR2 is FYNNEI.

The chain couples TRBV20-1 to TRBJ2-5; D call uncertain. The germline CDR1 and CDR2 sequences are DFQATT and SNEGSKA (reference sequence). V was pared by 3 bases and J by 2 bases, with 7 bases between. The CDR3 has 12 amino acids. CDR3 amino acids: CSASSGQETQYF. CDR3 nucleotides: TGCAGTGCTAGTTCAGGACAAGAGACCCAGTACTTC.

The CDR3 loop reads CASSDPTGGGPTDTQYF. DNA for the CDR3: TGTGCCAGCAGTGATCCCACAGGGGGGGGGCCCACAGATACGCAGTATTTT. This sequence joins TRBV25-1 and TRBJ2-3, with D perhaps matching TRBD1 (8 bases). Trimming stripped 3 bases from V and 2 bases from J, with 18 bases between. The CDR3 has 17 amino acids. Germline V lookup: CDR1 MGHDK, CDR2 SYGVNS.

The CDR3 DNA follows: TGTGCCAGCAGCTTAAGAAAAGGACAGAGAATGAACACTGAAGCTTTCTTT. It specifies CASSLRKGQRMNTEAFF. The rearrangement uses TRBV7-9 and TRBJ1-1; D might be TRBD1 (6 bases). Germline loops: CDR1 SEHNR, CDR2 FQNEAQ (reference sequence). Trimming removed 2 bases at V and 0 bases at J, with 16 bases between. CDR3 length: 17 amino acids.

The sample holds one count of this clone. This chain links TRBV19 with TRBJ2-1; D remains unclear. The CDR3 is 13 amino acids. Trimming took 5 bases from V and 0 from J, leaving 5 bases between them. Germline CDR1 and CDR2: LNHDA and SQIVND (reference sequence). CDR3 loop: CASSAVSYNEQFF. The CDR3 coding sequence is TGTGCCAGTAGTGCGGTCTCCTACAATGAGCAGTTCTTC. Full variable domain (missing parts from reference TRBV19 and TRBJ2-1): DGGITQSPKYLFRKEGQNVTLSCEQNLNHDAMYWYRQDPGQGLRLIYYSQIVNDFQKGDIAEGYSVSREKKESFPLTVTSAQKNPTAFYLCASSAVSYNEQFFGPGTRLTVL.

The J gene is TRBJ1-1, the V gene TRBV11-1; D gene uncertain. CDR3 size: 13 residues. CDR1 and CDR2 from the germline V gene are SGHAT and FQDESV (reference sequence). The V gene lost 4 bases and the J gene lost 9 bases, with 15 bases spanning the gap. CDR3 bases: TGTGCCAGCAGCTCCGGGGTACGGGTTAAAGCTTTCTTT. Translation: CASSSGVRVKAFF. The complete variable domain, with remaining parts taken from reference TRBV11-1 and TRBJ1-1, reads EAEVAQSPRYKITEKSQAVAFWCDPISGHATLYWYRQILGQGPELLVQFQDESVVDDSQLPKDRFSAERLKGVDSTLKIQPAELGDSAMYLCASSSGVRVKAFFGQGTRLTVV.

The V gene is TRBV28, the J gene TRBJ2-2; D perhaps matches TRBD1 (6 bases). CDR3 size: 15 residues. The V gene's germline CDR1 is MDHEN and CDR2 SYDVKM. V shed 3 bases and J shed 1 base, with 9 bases lying between them. The CDR3: CASSFVRGNTGELFF. The CDR3 DNA is TGTGCCAGCAGTTTCGTCAGGGGGAACACCGGGGAGCTGTTTTTT.

This chain joins TRBV19 and TRBJ2-2, with 14 bases aligning to TRBD2. Germline V lookup: CDR1 LNHDA, CDR2 SQIVND (reference sequence). Losses at the gene ends were 4 bases for V and 7 bases for J; bases not matched to a gene: 5. This CDR3 contains 16 residues. In DNA, the CDR3 is TGTGCCAGTAGTAAGGGACTAGCGGGAGTAGGCGGGGAGCTGTTTTTT. Its translation: CASSKGLAGVGGELFF.

This clone has just one count. The V call is TRBV28, the J call TRBJ1-3, with unresolved D. The CDR3 is 14 amino acids. The V end lost 5 bases, the J end lost 4 bases, and 12 bases lay between the germline ends. Germline loops: CDR1 MDHEN, CDR2 SYDVKM. In DNA form, the CDR3 reads TGTGCCAGCAGTCCCCGGGGAGAGGGAAACACCATATATTTT. It specifies CASSPRGEGNTIYF.

This sequence joins TRBV24-1 and TRBJ2-7, with 7 positions matching TRBD2. Looked up from germline, CDR1 is KGHDR and CDR2 is SFDVKD. The ends lost 6 bases at V and 0 bases at J; junction bases unmatched: 1. The CDR3 covers 13 residues. CDR3 in amino acids: CATSSSGSYEQYF. CDR3 sequence (DNA): TGTGCCACCAGTTCTAGCGGCTCCTACGAGCAGTACTTC.

The genes are TRBV9 and TRBJ2-5, with TRBD2 identical over 10 bases. Germline V gene data show CDR1 as SGDLS and CDR2 as YYNGEE. The CDR3 is 16 amino acids. The ends lost 0 bases at V and 1 base at J; junction bases unmatched: 3. Written as DNA, the CDR3 is TGTGCCAGCAGCGTAGAACTAGCGGGAAGCCAAGAGACCCAGTACTTC. Amino acids: CASSVELAGSQETQYF.